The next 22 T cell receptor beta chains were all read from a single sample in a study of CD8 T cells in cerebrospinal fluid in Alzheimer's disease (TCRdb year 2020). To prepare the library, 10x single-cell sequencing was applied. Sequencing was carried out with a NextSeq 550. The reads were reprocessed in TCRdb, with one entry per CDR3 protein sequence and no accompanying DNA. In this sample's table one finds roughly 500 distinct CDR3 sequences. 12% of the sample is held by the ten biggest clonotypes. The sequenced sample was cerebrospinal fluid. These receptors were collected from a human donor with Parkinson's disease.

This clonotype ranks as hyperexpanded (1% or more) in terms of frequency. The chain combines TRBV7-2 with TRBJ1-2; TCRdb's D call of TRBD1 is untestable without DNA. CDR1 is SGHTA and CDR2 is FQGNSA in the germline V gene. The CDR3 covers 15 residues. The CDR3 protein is CASSWGGGSNYGYTF.

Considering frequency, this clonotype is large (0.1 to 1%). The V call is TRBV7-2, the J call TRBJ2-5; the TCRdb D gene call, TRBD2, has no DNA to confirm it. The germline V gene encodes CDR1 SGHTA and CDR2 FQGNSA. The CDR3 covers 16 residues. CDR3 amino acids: CASSLSPSGGQETQYF.

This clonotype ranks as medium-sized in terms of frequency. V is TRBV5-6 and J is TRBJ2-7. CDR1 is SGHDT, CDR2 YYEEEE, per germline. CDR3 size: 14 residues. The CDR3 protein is CASSPAVQTPEQYF.

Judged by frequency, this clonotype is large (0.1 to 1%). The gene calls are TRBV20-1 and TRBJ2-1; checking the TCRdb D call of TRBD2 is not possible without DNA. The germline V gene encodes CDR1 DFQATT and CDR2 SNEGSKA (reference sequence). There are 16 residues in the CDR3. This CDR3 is CSAFAIAGAAQGEQFF.

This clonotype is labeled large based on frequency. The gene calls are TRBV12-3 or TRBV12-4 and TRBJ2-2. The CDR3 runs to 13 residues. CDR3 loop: CASSLKQAGELFF.

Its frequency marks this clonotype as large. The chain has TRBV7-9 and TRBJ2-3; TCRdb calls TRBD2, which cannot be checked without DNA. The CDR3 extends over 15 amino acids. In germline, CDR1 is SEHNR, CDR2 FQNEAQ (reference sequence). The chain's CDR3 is CASSLDGARADTQYF.

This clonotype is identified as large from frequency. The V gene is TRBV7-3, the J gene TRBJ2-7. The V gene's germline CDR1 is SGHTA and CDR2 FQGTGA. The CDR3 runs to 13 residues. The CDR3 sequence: CASSLGVGYEQYF.

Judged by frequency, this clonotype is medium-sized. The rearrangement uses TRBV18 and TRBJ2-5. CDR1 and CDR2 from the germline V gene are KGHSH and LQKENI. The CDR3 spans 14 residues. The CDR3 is CASSPRGGEETQYF.

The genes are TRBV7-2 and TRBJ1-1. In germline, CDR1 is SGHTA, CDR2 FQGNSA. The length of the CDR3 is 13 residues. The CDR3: CASSLVENTEAFF. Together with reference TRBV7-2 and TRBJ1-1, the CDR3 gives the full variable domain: GAGVSQSPSNKVTEKGKDVELRCDPISGHTALYWYRQSLGQGLEFLIYFQGNSAPDKSGLPSDRFSAERTGGSVSTLTIQRTQQEDSAVYLCASSLVENTEAFFGQGTRLTVV.

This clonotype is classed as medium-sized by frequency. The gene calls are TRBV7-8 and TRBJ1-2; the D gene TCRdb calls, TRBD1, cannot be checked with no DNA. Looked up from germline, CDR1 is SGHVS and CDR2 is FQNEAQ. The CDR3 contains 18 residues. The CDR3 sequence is CASSLVIRQGVGNYGYTF.

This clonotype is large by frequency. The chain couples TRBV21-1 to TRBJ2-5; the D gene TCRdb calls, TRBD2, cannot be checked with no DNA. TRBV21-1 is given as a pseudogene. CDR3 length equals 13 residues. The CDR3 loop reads CARRDGKKETQYF.

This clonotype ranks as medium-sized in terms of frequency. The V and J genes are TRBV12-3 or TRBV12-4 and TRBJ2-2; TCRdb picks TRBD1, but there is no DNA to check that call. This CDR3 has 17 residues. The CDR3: CASSSPGVGTGHGELFF.

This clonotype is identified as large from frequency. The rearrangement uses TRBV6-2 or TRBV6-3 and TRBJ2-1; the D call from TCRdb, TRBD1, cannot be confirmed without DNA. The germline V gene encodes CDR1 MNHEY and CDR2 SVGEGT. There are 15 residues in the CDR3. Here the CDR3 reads CASSPGGGFGDEQFF.

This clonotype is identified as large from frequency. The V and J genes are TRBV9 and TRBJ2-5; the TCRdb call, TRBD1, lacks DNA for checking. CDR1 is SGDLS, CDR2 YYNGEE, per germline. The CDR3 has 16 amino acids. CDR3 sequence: CASSVPTTGEGETQYF.

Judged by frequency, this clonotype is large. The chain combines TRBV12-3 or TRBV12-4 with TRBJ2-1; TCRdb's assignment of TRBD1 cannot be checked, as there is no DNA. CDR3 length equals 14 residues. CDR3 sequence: CASSRDRGRDEQFF.

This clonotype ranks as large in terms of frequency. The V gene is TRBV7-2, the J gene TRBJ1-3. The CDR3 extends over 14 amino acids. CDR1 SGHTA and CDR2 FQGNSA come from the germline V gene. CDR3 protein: CASSPPVRGNTIYF.

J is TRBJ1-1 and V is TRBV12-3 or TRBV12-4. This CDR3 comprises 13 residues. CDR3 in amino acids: CASSRDSNTEAFF.

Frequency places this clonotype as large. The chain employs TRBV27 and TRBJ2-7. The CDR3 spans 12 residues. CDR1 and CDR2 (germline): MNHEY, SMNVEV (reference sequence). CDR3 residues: CASSGDSYEQYF.

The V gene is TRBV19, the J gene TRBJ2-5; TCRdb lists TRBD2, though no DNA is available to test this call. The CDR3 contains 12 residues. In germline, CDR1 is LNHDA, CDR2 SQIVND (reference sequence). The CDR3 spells CASRLAGETQYF.

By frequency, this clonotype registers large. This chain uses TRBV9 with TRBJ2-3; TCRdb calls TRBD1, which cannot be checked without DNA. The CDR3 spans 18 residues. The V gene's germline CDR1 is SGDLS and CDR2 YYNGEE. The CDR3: CASSVGDGTGTSTDTQYF.

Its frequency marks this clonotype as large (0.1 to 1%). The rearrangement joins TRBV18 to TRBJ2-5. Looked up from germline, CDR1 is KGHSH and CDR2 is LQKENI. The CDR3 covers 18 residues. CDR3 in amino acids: CASSPPRFDKEKQETQYF.

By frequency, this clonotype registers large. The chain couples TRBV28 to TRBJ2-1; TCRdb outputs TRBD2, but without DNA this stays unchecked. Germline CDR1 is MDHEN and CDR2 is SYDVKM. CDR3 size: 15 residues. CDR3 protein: CASNDRLAGVNEQFF.